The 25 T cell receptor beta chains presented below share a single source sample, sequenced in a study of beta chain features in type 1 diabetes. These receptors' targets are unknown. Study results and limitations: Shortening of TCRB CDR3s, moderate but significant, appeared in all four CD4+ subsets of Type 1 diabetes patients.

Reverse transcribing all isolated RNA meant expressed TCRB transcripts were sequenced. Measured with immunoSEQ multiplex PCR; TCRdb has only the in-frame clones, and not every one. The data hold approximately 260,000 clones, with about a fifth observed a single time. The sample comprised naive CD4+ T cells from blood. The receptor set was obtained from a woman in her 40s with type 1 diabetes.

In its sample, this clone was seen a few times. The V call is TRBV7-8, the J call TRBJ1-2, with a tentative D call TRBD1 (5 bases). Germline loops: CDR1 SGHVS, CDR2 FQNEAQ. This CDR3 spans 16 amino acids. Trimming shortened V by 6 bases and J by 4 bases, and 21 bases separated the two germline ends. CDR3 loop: CASSQSPGRYGYGYTF. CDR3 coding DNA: TGTGCCAGCAGTCAATCCCCAGGGCGTTATGGCTATGGCTACACCTTC.

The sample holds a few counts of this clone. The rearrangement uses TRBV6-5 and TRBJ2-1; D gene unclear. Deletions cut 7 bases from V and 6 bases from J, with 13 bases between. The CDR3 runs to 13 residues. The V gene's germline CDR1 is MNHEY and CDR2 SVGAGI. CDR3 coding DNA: TGTGCCAGCAACAATTATAGGAGCAATGAGCAGTTCTTC. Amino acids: CASNNYRSNEQFF.

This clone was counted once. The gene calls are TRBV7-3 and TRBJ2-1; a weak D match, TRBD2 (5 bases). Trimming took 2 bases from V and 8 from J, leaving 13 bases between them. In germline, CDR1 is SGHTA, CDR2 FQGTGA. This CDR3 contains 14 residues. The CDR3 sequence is CASSLVEGSDEQFF. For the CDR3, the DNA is TGTGCCAGCAGCTTAGTAGAGGGAAGCGATGAGCAGTTCTTC.

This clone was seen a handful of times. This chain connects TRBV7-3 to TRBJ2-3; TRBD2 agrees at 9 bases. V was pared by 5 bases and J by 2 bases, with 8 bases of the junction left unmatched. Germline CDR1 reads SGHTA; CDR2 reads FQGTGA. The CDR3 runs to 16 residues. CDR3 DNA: TGTGCCAGCAGCGCCTCGGGCGGGGGGGCCACAGATACGCAGTATTTT. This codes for CASSASGGGATDTQYF.

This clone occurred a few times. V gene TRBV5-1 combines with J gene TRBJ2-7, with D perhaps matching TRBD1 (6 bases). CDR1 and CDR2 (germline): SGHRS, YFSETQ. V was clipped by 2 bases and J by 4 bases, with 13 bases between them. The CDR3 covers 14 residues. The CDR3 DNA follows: TGCGCCAGCAGCTTCTCCGGACAGCCATACGAGCAGTACTTC. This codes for CASSFSGQPYEQYF.

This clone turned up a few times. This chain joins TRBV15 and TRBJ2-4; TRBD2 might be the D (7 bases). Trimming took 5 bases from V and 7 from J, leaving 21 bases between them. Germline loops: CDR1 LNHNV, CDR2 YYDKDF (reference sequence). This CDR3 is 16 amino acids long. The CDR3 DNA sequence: TGTGCCACCAGCCCACGGGGAGGGACAAGTGGGAACATTCAGTACTTC. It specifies CATSPRGGTSGNIQYF.

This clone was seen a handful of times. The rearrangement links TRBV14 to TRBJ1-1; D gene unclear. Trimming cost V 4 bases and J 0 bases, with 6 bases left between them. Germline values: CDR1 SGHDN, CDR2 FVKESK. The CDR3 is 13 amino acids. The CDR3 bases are TGTGCCAGCAGCCCGGAGTTGAACACTGAAGCTTTCTTT. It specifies CASSPELNTEAFF.

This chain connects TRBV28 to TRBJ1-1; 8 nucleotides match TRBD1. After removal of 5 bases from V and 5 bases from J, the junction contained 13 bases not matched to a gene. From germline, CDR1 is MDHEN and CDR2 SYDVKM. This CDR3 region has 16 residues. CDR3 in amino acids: CASSQRTGIGGTEAFF. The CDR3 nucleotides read TGTGCCAGCAGTCAACGGACAGGGATAGGGGGGACTGAAGCTTTCTTT.

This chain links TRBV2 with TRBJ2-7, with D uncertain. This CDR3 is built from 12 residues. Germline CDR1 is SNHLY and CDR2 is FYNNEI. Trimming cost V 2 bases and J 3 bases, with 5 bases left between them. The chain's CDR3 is CASSETRYEQYF. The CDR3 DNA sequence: TGTGCCAGCAGTGAAACGCGCTACGAGCAGTACTTC.

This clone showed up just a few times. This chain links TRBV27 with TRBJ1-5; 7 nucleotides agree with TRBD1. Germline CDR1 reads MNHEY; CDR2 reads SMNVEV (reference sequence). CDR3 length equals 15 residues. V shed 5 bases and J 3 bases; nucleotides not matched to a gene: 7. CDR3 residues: CASSTQGGPNQPQHF. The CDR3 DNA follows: TGTGCCAGCAGTACCCAAGGGGGCCCCAATCAGCCCCAGCATTTT.

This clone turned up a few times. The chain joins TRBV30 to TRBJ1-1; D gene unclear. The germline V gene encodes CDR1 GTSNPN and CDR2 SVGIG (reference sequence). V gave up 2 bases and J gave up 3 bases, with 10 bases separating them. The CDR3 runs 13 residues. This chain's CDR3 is CAWSIVADTEAFF. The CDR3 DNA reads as TGTGCCTGGAGTATAGTAGCGGACACTGAAGCTTTCTTT.

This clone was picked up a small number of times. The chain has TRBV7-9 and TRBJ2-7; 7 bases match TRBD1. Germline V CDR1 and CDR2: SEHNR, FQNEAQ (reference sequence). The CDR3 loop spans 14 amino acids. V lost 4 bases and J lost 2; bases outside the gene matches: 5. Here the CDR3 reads CASSWDSVAYEQYF. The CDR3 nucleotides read TGTGCCAGCAGCTGGGACAGTGTTGCCTACGAGCAGTACTTC.

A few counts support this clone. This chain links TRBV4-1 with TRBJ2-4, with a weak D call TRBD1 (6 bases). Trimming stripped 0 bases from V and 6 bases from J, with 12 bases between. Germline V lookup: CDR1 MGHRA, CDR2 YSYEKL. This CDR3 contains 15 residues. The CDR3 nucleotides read TGCGCCAGCAGCCAAGATCAGGGGACCCGAAACATTCAGTACTTC. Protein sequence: CASSQDQGTRNIQYF.

The CDR3 sequence is CASSLTASGHTDTQYF. The CDR3, as DNA: TGTGCCAGCAGCTTAACGGCTAGCGGTCACACAGATACGCAGTATTTT. The V and J genes are TRBV11-2 and TRBJ2-3, with TRBD2 identical over 7 bases. The CDR3 runs to 16 residues. Trimming at V came to 2 bases and at J to 2 bases, leaving 7 bases not matched to a gene. Germline assignment: CDR1 SGHAT and CDR2 FQNNGV.

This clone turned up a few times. CDR3: CASRSHYYEQYF. CDR3 nucleotide sequence: TGTGCCAGCAGGTCTCACTATTACGAGCAGTACTTC. The chain carries TRBV28 and TRBJ2-7; no definite D call. The V end lost 6 bases, the J end lost 4 bases, and 10 bases lay between the germline ends. The CDR3 loop spans 12 amino acids. The germline CDR1 and CDR2 sequences are MDHEN and SYDVKM.

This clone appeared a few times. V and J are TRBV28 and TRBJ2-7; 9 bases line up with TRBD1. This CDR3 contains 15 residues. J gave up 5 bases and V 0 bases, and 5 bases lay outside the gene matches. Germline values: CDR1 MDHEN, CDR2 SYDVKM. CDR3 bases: TGTGCCAGCAGTTTATGGGGGACAGGGTCCGACGAGCAGTACTTC. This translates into CASSLWGTGSDEQYF.

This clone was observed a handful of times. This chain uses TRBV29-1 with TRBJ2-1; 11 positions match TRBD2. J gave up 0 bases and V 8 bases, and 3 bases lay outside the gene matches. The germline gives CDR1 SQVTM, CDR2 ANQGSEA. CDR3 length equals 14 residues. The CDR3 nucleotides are TGCAGCACGGGGACTAGCGGCTCCTACAATGAGCAGTTCTTC. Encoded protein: CSTGTSGSYNEQFF.

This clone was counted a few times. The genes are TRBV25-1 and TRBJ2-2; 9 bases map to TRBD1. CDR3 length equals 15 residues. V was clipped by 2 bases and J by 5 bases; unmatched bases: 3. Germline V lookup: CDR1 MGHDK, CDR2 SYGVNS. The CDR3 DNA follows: TGTGCCAGCAGTGAAACAGGGGGCCGGACCGGGGAGCTGTTTTTT. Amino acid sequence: CASSETGGRTGELFF.

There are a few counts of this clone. The CDR3 DNA sequence: TGTGCCAGCAGCCTCCCCTCGGGAAGTGGCTACACCTTC. Its translation: CASSLPSGSGYTF. This chain uses TRBV5-6 with TRBJ1-2; D gene ambiguous. Germline V CDR1 and CDR2: SGHDT, YYEEEE. The CDR3 runs to 13 residues. V was clipped by 4 bases and J by 7 bases, with 14 bases between them.

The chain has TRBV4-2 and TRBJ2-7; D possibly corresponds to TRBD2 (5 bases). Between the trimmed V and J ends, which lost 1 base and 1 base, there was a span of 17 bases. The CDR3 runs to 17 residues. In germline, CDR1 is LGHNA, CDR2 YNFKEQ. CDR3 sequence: CASSQAGEGVGSYEQYF. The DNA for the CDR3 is TGTGCCAGCAGCCAAGCCGGCGAGGGAGTAGGATCCTACGAGCAGTACTTC.

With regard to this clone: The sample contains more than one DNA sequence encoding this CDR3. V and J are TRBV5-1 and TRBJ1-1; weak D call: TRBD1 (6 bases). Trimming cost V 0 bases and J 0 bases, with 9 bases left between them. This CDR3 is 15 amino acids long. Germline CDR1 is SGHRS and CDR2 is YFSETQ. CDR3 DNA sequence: TGCGCCAGCAGCTTGGACAGGGTGATGAACACTGAAGCTTTCTTT. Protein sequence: CASSLDRVMNTEAFF.

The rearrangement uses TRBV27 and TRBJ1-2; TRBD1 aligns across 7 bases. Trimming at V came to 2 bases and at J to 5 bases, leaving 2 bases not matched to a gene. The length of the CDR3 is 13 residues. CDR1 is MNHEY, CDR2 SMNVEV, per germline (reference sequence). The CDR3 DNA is TGTGCCAGCAGTTTAACAGGGGAGTATGGCTACACCTTC. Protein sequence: CASSLTGEYGYTF.

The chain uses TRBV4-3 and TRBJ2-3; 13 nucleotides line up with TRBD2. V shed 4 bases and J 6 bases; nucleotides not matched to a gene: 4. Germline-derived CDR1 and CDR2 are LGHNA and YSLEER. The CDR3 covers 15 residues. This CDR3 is CASSRGTSGVDTQYF. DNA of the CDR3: TGCGCCAGCAGCCGGGGGACTAGCGGGGTTGATACGCAGTATTTT.

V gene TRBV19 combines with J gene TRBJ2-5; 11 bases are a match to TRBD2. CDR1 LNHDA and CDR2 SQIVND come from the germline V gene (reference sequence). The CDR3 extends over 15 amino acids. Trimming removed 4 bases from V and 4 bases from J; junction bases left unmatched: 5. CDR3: CASSTGTSGRETQYF. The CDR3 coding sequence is TGTGCCAGTAGTACCGGGACTAGCGGAAGAGAGACCCAGTACTTC.

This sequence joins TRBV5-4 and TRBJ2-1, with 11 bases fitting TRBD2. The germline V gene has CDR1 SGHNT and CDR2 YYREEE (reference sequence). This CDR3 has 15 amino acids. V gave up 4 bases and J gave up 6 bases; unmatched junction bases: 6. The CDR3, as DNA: TGTGCCAGCAGCCCCCTTAGCGGGAGGGCCAATGAGCAGTTCTTC. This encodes CASSPLSGRANEQFF. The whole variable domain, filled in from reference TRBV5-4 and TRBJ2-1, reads ETGVTQSPTHLIKTRGQQVTLRCSSQSGHNTVSWYQQALGQGPQFIFQYYREEENGRGNFPPRFSGLQFPNYSSELNVNALELDDSALYLCASSPLSGRANEQFFGPGTRLTVL.